This T cell receptor beta chain derives from a study of T cell responses to AZD1222 COVID-19 vaccine. This clone was seen once. Its specificity is not known. The length of the CDR3 is 13 residues. The trim removed 5 bases at V and 4 bases at J, leaving 2 bases unmatched. The V gene's germline CDR1 is PRHDT and CDR2 FYEKMQ (reference sequence). Study-wide findings and caveats: Only after the peak T cell response were repertoires sampled.

The table came from immunoSEQ multiplex PCR; TCRdb's copy has only in-frame clones and leaves some out. The sample lists some 150,000 clones; around 86% were seen once. The chain joins TRBV13 to TRBJ2-5; 9 bases fit TRBD1. This clonotype was obtained from an adult in good health. This specimen was peripheral blood, taken on day 0 of MenACWY control vaccination. CDR3: CASSPQGAETQYF. In DNA, the CDR3 is TGTGCCAGCAGCCCACAGGGGGCAGAGACCCAGTACTTC.